A selection of T cell receptor beta chains follows, all from one sample in a study of shared clonotypes between healthy human individuals. Profiling relied on immunoSEQ multiplex PCR, and the TCRdb table lists in-frame clones only, not all of them. The repertoire holds hundreds of thousands of clones, with about 91% as singletons. Sequenced input: naive CD8+ T cells sorted from blood. These receptor sequences come from a man aged 30 to 39 in good health. The CDR3 runs from the conserved cysteine through the conserved F or W. A D gene is named only where the DNA matches it firmly. The size of a clone is reported for some rows only, either as once, few or many, or as a class for expanded clones.

v_gene	j_gene	abundance	d_gene	CDR3nt	CDR3aa
TRBV15	TRBJ1-1	.	TRBD1	TGTGCCACCAGCAGCGAGGGGGCTGGGACTGAAGCTTTCTTT	CATSSEGAGTEAFF
TRBV28	TRBJ2-7	.	.	TGTGCCACCGCCGGAAGGATGGGGACCGAGCAGTACTTC	CATAGRMGTEQYF
TRBV6-1	TRBJ2-1	.	TRBD1	TGTGCCAGCAGTGAAGGAATACCGGGACAGGGTATCGATGAGCAGTTCTTC	CASSEGIPGQGIDEQFF
TRBV27	TRBJ2-7	.	TRBD2	TGTGCCAGCAGTTTCTTAGCGGGGCGGGAAGCCTACGAGCAGTACTTC	CASSFLAGREAYEQYF
TRBV7-9	TRBJ2-1	.	TRBD1	TGTGCCAGCAGCCAAGTAGGGGACAGGGGGTACAATGAGCAGTTCTTC	CASSQVGDRGYNEQFF
TRBV29-1	TRBJ1-2	once	TRBD1	TGCAGCGTGCCATGGACAGGTGGCGATGGCTACACCTTC	CSVPWTGGDGYTF
TRBV27	TRBJ2-2	.	.	TGTGCCAGCAGTGATAGCGTATACACCGGGGAGCTGTTTTTT	CASSDSVYTGELFF
TRBV6-6	TRBJ2-3	.	TRBD1	TGTGCCAGCAGCGGACAGGGGGCGATAGATACGCAGTATTTT	CASSGQGAIDTQYF
TRBV11-1	TRBJ2-5	.	.	TGTGCCAGCAGCTTAAGGGACGGGGAGACCCAGTACTTC	CASSLRDGETQYF
TRBV7-2	TRBJ2-1	.	.	TGTGCCAGCAGCCCAAGCTCCGGGTCTGAGTTCTTC	CASSPSSGSEFF
TRBV6-1	TRBJ1-1	few	.	TGTGCCAGCAGTGCCGGACAGACCCTGAACACTGAAGCTTTCTTT	CASSAGQTLNTEAFF
TRBV11-2	TRBJ2-7	once	.	TGTGCCAGCAGCTCAATAATGACAGGCTACGAGCAGTACTTC	CASSSIMTGYEQYF
TRBV5-1	TRBJ2-5	.	TRBD1	TGCGCCAGCAGCAATGAACACAGGGGGCCCGGGGAGACCCAGTACTTC	CASSNEHRGPGETQYF
TRBV11-3	TRBJ2-2	.	TRBD1	TGTGCCAGCAGCTTAGATCGGGGCAGGGGGCCCCCCGGGGAGCTGTTTTTT	CASSLDRGRGPPGELFF
TRBV7-9	TRBJ1-1	.	TRBD1	TGTGCCGGGACGACAGGGTCGAACACTGAAGCTTTCTTT	CAGTTGSNTEAFF
TRBV7-9	TRBJ2-1	once	.	TGTGCCAGCACCCCCAGTCGGGGCAATGAGCAGTTCTTC	CASTPSRGNEQFF
TRBV4-3	TRBJ2-2	.	TRBD2	TGCGCCAGCAGCCACGGACTAGCGGGAAACACCGGGGAGCTGTTTTTT	CASSHGLAGNTGELFF
TRBV11-2	TRBJ2-3	.	TRBD2	TGTGCCAGCAGCTTAGGGACTAGCGGGAGTGGTACAGATACGCAGTATTTT	CASSLGTSGSGTDTQYF
TRBV28	TRBJ2-7	.	.	TGTGCCAGCAGCTCCCCGGGAACAAACTACGAGCAGTACTTC	CASSSPGTNYEQYF
TRBV5-1	TRBJ2-1	.	.	TGCGCCAGCAGTCCCGCGGACTACGGCTACAATGAGCAGTTCTTC	CASSPADYGYNEQFF
TRBV7-7	TRBJ2-3	.	TRBD2	TGTGCTAGCAGCTTAGGCGCGGGAGTACCAGATACGCAGTATTTT	CASSLGAGVPDTQYF
TRBV10-1	TRBJ2-1	.	TRBD2	TGCGCCAGCAGCCCTAGCGGGAGGGCTTACAATGAGCAGTTCTTC	CASSPSGRAYNEQFF
TRBV19	TRBJ1-4	.	TRBD1	TGTGCCAGTAGGGGTCGGGACAGGGTCGAAAAACTGTTTTTT	CASRGRDRVEKLFF
TRBV11-2	TRBJ2-1	.	TRBD2	TGTGCCAGCAGCCCCGGACTAGCGGGAGACGATGAGCAGTTCTTC	CASSPGLAGDDEQFF
TRBV5-1	TRBJ2-7	.	TRBD2	TGCGCCAGCAGCATACTAGCGGGAGAGCTTGAGGAGCAGTACTTC	CASSILAGELEEQYF
TRBV14	TRBJ1-2	.	.	TGTGCCAGCAGCCAAGATTTCTTGGGCAACTATGGCTACACCTTC	CASSQDFLGNYGYTF
TRBV15	TRBJ2-7	.	.	TGTGCCACCAGCAACTCGGCACAGGCGTCCTACGAGCAGTACTTC	CATSNSAQASYEQYF
TRBV14	TRBJ2-7	.	.	TGTGCCAGCAGCCATGACCATTACGAGCAGTACTTC	CASSHDHYEQYF
TRBV7-8	TRBJ2-7	.	TRBD2	TGTGCCAGCAGCCCAACGGGACAGGTTTGGAGCGGGAGGGCCTACGAGCAGTACTTC	CASSPTGQVWSGRAYEQYF
TRBV27	TRBJ1-2	.	TRBD1	TGTGCCAGCAGTTTATATTTCACGGACAGGGGCTCAGGGGACTATGGCTACACCTTC	CASSLYFTDRGSGDYGYTF
TRBV7-3	TRBJ2-1	.	.	TGTGCCAGCAGTCCGAACAGTGGACCCTACAATGAGCAGTTCTTC	CASSPNSGPYNEQFF
TRBV5-3	TRBJ2-1	.	.	TGTGCCAGAAGCGGGGGACACTACAATGAGCAGTTCTTC	CARSGGHYNEQFF
TRBV7-9	TRBJ2-7	.	.	TGTGCCAGCAGCCCTAGACTGGCCGTCTACGAGCAGTACTTC	CASSPRLAVYEQYF
TRBV10-1	TRBJ2-3	.	.	TGCGCCAGCAGTCTCAGCACAGATACGCAGTATTTT	CASSLSTDTQYF
TRBV7-9	TRBJ2-6	.	TRBD1	TGTGCCAGCAGCTCCTCGGACAGGGGGGCTGGGGCCAACGTCCTGACTTTC	CASSSSDRGAGANVLTF
TRBV6-6	TRBJ2-7	.	.	TGTGCCAGCAGCCCGGGGCCATCCTACGAGCAGTACTTC	CASSPGPSYEQYF
TRBV13	TRBJ2-3	once	.	TGTGCCAGCAGCCCCCTCCGCACAGATACGCAGTATTTT	CASSPLRTDTQYF
TRBV28	TRBJ1-1	.	.	TGTGCCAGCAGTTTAAAGGCAGTGAACACTGAAGCTTTCTTT	CASSLKAVNTEAFF
TRBV6-1	TRBJ1-5	many	.	TGTGCCAGCAGTGATGCTGCGGCAGGGGATCAGCCCCAGCATTTT	CASSDAAAGDQPQHF
TRBV29-1	TRBJ2-1	.	TRBD2	TGCAGCGTTGTGGCCAGCGGGAGGCCGCCGACTGAGCAGTTCTTC	CSVVASGRPPTEQFF
TRBV11-2	TRBJ1-1	.	.	TGTGCCAGCAGCGAGTCAGGCACTGAAGCTTTCTTT	CASSESGTEAFF
TRBV28	TRBJ2-1	.	TRBD1	TGTGCCAGCAGTTCCCCGGGACAGGGGGCCCACAATGAGCAGTTCTTC	CASSSPGQGAHNEQFF
TRBV27	TRBJ2-7	.	TRBD1	TGTGCCAGCAGTTTATCGGACGGGACAGTTCCCTACGAGCAGTACTTC	CASSLSDGTVPYEQYF
TRBV5-4	TRBJ2-2	.	.	TGTGCCAGCAGCACGCCCTCCGGGGAGAACACCGGGGAGCTGTTTTTT	CASSTPSGENTGELFF
TRBV5-5	TRBJ1-5	.	TRBD1	TGTGCCAGCAGCACCGGGACAGACAATCAGCCCCAGCATTTT	CASSTGTDNQPQHF